Listed below are T cell receptor delta chains from one sample, sequenced in a study of Vδ1+ human thymocytes. TCRdb processed the multiplex PCR reads again with the CATT caller. Here the sample spans about 58,000 delta-chain clones, approximately 16% being singletons. The source material was Vdelta1+ gamma-delta thymocytes from the thymus. The receptors here all came from a girl less than two years old who had congenital heart surgery. Each CDR3 is given without its conserved first and last residue.

TRDV1	TRDJ1	ALGEGPYWGIRRRYTDKLI
TRDV1	TRDJ1	ALGELTPWGPYWVFDGHKLI
TRDV1	TRDJ1	ALGEGSYALGVRYTDKLI
TRDV1	TRDJ1	ALGELTLAGGLSRYTDKLI
TRDV1	TRDJ1	ALGGPGGSDKPI
TRDV1	TRDJ1	ALGRRDWGIRELI
TRDV1	TRDJ1	ALGELGIRLLNKLI
TRDV1	TRDJ1	ALGKGLYAPVKYTDKLI
TRDV2	TRDJ1	ACDTGSGLELI
TRDV2	TRDJ1	ACDIVLGDAYTDKLI
TRDV2	TRDJ1	ACDTGLLEDGDKLI
TRDV1	TRDJ1	ALGERFLPRLKLI
TRDV1	TRDJ1	ALGELTGESPPGGYTDKLI
TRDV2	TRDJ1	ACDLPVPGQYTDKLI
TRDV1	TRDJ1	ALGDTPAHWGCGELI
TRDV1	TRDJ1	ALGESESLPTTGGPFLPYTDKLI
TRDV1	TRDJ1	ALGEPRGPFLLGGDSLVGWTDKLI
TRDV1	TRDJ1	ALGEFPPPWPPYTDKLI
TRDV1	TRDJ1	ALGELYKEDPGYTDKLI
TRDV1	TRDJ1	ALGELRLGRTGDTVDKLI
TRDV1	TRDJ1	ALGEPSFRLNDWGIRCMVYTDKLI
TRDV1	TRDJ1	ALGERRAGDSGDKLI
TRDV1	TRDJ1	ALGSPQLPPRGMYTDKLI
TRDV1	TRDJ1	ALGERTDSPLLGHKPSHTDKLI
TRDV1	TRDJ1	ALGEPRHLGDVQDKLI
TRAV29/DV5	TRDJ1	ARRIRVKLI
TRDV1	TRDJ1	ALGESGGIRKYTDKLI
TRDV1	TRDJ1	ALGELDSPVTHWGILTDKLI
TRDV1	TRDJ1	ALGELVPGASDKLI
TRDV1	TRDJ1	ALGERSRLLLPSWVIYTDKLI
TRDV1	TRDJ1	ALGELVDSTDKLI
TRDV1	TRDJ1	AFWGTGGGKYHDKLI
TRDV1	TRDJ1	ALGELAKAPSCKLI
TRDV1	TRDJ1	ALGDPSVLLGDSTDKLI
TRDV1	TRDJ1	ALGEPGLGDVPDKLI
TRDV1	TRDJ1	ALGEAGPGGHDKLI
TRDV1	TRDJ1	ALGEGYLRGPDKLI
TRDV1	TRDJ1	ALGNSPLATGSLAADKLI
TRDV1	TRDJ1	ALGELSFPWGGGTPMRKLI
TRDV1	TRDJ1	ALGEGFYFNTDKLI
TRDV2	TRDJ3	ACDSYWLGDTAPTWDTRQMF
TRDV1	TRDJ1	ALGELPHGGLI
TRDV1	TRDJ1	ALDRQSPNVGTDKLI
TRDV1	TRDJ1	ALGELKGYADILFDKLI
TRDV1	TRDJ1	ALGDCKDIGSSLGKLI
TRDV1	TRDJ1	ALGVLRGGIPSLGSTDKPI
TRDV1	TRDJ1	ALGELTGPPSSWDYTDKLI
TRDV1	TRDJ1	ALVLRRTGGEYTDKLI
TRDV1	TRDJ1	ALGGLWPQRGWDHNTDKLI
TRDV1	TRDJ1	ALGESLPSYTLYWGTYTDKLI
TRDV1	TRDJ1	ALGGARAPYTDKLI
TRDV1	TRDJ1	ALGGPAEDWGIRRGITDKLI
TRDV1	TRDJ1	ALGEAHGILADKLI
TRDV1	TRDJ1	ALGELGPLTLYTDKLI
TRDV1	TRDJ1	ALGTPRGAYWGIRTDKLI
TRDV1	TRDJ1	ALGELCLRYTDKLI
TRDV1	TRDJ1	ALWELRGSSDTDKLI